The entry below describes one TCR beta chain. No antigen is known for it. The source of the sample is a study of cytomegalovirus exposure and HLA in healthy donors. With 60 Vbeta and 13 Jbeta primers, the PCR was carried out. Data came from immunoSEQ multiplex PCR; TCRdb stores just in-frame clones and leaves some out. The sample consists of about 59,000 clones, 80% of them appearing once. General study results and limits: Specific recognition of CMV antigens was confirmed in vitro for a few chains (all CMV-associated). Among CMV-associated TCR beta chains, most appeared HLA-restricted in a later analysis. V- and J-gene trimming of TCR beta was linked (in a later analysis) to a missense DCLRE1C variant. Listed as cytomegalovirus-associated were 150 or so TCR beta chains.

This CDR3 is 12 amino acids long. Germline V gene lookup returns CDR1 SGHDT and CDR2 YYEEEE. The V and J ends lost 2 bases and 7 bases respectively, with 6 bases between them. The chain recombines TRBV5-6 with TRBJ2-2; no clear D. What was sequenced was PBMCs. This receptor was identified in a woman aged 40 to 49 in good health and CMV-seronegative. CDR3 nucleotide sequence: TGTGCCAGCAGCTTAAATAACGGGGAGCTGTTTTTT. Protein sequence: CASSLNNGELFF.